The 26 T cell receptor beta chains below were found in one sample sequenced in a study of blood T cell repertoires in COVID-19. Assay used: immunoSEQ multiplex PCR; TCRdb lists only in-frame clones, some missing. The sample has around 280,000 clones; around 90% are singletons. Specimen: PBMCs or T cells enriched from blood (not recorded which). These receptors came from a woman between 35 and 50 years old who had recovered from COVID-19.

This rearrangement joins TRBV5-1 to TRBJ1-6; 10 bases line up with TRBD1. The germline V gene encodes CDR1 SGHRS and CDR2 YFSETQ. V gave up 3 bases and J gave up 12 bases; unmatched junction bases: 6. This CDR3 has 14 residues. As DNA, the CDR3 is TGCGCCAGCAGCTCGACCGGGACAGGGGAACCCCTCCACTTT. It is translated as CASSSTGTGEPLHF.

V and J are TRBV7-9 and TRBJ2-5; 7 bases align to TRBD2. V shed 3 bases and J 0 bases; nucleotides not matched to a gene: 7. The CDR3 covers 16 residues. Germline V gives CDR1 SEHNR, CDR2 FQNEAQ (reference sequence). CDR3 nucleotides: TGTGCCAGCAGCTTTCCCCAGCGGGGACACCAAGAGACCCAGTACTTC. It codes for CASSFPQRGHQETQYF.

The gene calls are TRBV10-3 and TRBJ1-1; TRBD1 is a possible D gene (5 bases). Germline-derived CDR1 and CDR2 are ENHRY and SYGVKD. The CDR3 runs to 13 residues. V was trimmed by 6 bases and J by 3 bases, leaving 11 bases between them. This chain's CDR3 is CAIRGPGDTEAFF. CDR3 nucleotide sequence: TGTGCCATCAGGGGTCCGGGGGACACTGAAGCTTTCTTT.

The chain carries TRBV9 and TRBJ1-2, with D tentatively TRBD1 (5 bases). The germline V gene encodes CDR1 SGDLS and CDR2 YYNGEE. The V end lost 4 bases, the J end lost 8 bases, and 18 bases lay between the germline ends. This CDR3 spans 14 amino acids. The CDR3 here is CASSSRGSRRGYTF. The CDR3, as DNA: TGTGCCAGCAGCTCTCGGGGGAGCCGGCGGGGCTACACCTTC.

The chain joins TRBV2 to TRBJ1-2, with D possibly matching TRBD1 (5 bases). This CDR3 is 12 amino acids long. The V and J ends lost 8 bases and 2 bases respectively, with 9 bases between them. From germline, CDR1 is SNHLY and CDR2 FYNNEI. As DNA, the CDR3 is TGTGCCAGCCTTGACAGAAACTATGGCTACACCTTC. It translates to CASLDRNYGYTF.

V usage is TRBV10-1 and J usage is TRBJ2-4; possible D gene TRBD1, 6 bases. Germline lookup yields CDR1 WNHNN and CDR2 SYGVQD (reference sequence). V shed 8 bases and J shed 10 bases, with 12 bases lying between them. The CDR3 runs to 11 residues. CDR3 residues: CASGERGIQYF. Here the CDR3 DNA reads TGCGCCAGCGGCGAAAGGGGGATTCAGTACTTC.

A single count supports this clone. The CDR3 loop reads CASSSRGLSSYNEQFF. The DNA for the CDR3 is TGTGCCAGCAGCTCCAGGGGGTTAAGCTCCTACAATGAGCAGTTCTTC. The chain joins TRBV7-2 to TRBJ2-1; 7 bases fit TRBD1. The J segment lost 0 bases and the V segment lost 4 bases, leaving 6 bases of the junction unmatched. Germline V gene sequence: CDR1 SGHTA, CDR2 FQGNSA. This CDR3 has 16 amino acids.

This rearrangement joins TRBV29-1 to TRBJ2-7; a possible D gene is TRBD1 (6 bases). Germline CDR1 reads SQVTM; CDR2 reads ANQGSEA. The CDR3 covers 13 residues. V was cut by 4 bases and J by 0 bases, with 10 bases left in between. The CDR3 DNA sequence: TGCAGCGTTGGGGCAGGGGCCTCCTACGAGCAGTACTTC. It is translated as CSVGAGASYEQYF.

The rearrangement links TRBV2 to TRBJ2-3; 9 bases map to TRBD1. Germline-derived CDR1 and CDR2 are SNHLY and FYNNEI. The junction had 14 bases not matched to a gene; V was cut back by 10 bases and J by 6 bases. The CDR3 has 15 amino acids. CDR3 nucleotide sequence: TGTGCCACAAAGCGGACAGGGGTACTTGTCGATACGCAGTATTTT. Residues: CATKRTGVLVDTQYF.

The chain uses TRBV2 and TRBJ2-7, with D maybe TRBD2 (7 bases). Trimming took off 6 bases at V and 6 bases at J, with 15 bases between the two ends. CDR1 and CDR2 from the germline V gene are SNHLY and FYNNEI. The CDR3 sequence is 13 residues long. CDR3 sequence (DNA): TGTGCCAGCAGCTCAGGGGAGGGGACCGAGCAGTACTTC. This sequence encodes CASSSGEGTEQYF.

The chain couples TRBV27 to TRBJ1-1, with D perhaps TRBD1 (5 bases). The germline V gene encodes CDR1 MNHEY and CDR2 SMNVEV (reference sequence). This CDR3 contains 16 residues. V was trimmed by 4 bases and J by 0 bases, leaving 15 bases between them. The CDR3 protein is CASSYGGAIMNTEAFF. The CDR3, as DNA: TGTGCCAGCAGTTACGGGGGAGCGATCATGAACACTGAAGCTTTCTTT.

The chain employs TRBV4-2 and TRBJ1-5; D gene ambiguous. Germline assignment: CDR1 LGHNA and CDR2 YNFKEQ. This CDR3 is 16 amino acids long. With 3 bases removed from V and 0 bases from J, the gap between germline ends came to 12 bases. The CDR3 DNA sequence: TGTGCCAGCAGCCAGAGCGGGCGGGGTAGCAATCAGCCCCAGCATTTT. Amino acids: CASSQSGRGSNQPQHF.

V is TRBV10-2 and J is TRBJ1-2, with 8 positions matching TRBD1. Germline V gives CDR1 WSHSY, CDR2 SAAADI. V lost 3 bases to trimming and J lost 4 bases; unmatched junction nucleotides: 7. This CDR3 comprises 15 residues. Here the CDR3 DNA reads TGCGCCAGCAGTGACCGGACAGGGTCAGGCTATGGCTACACCTTC. Its translation: CASSDRTGSGYGYTF.

The chain uses TRBV6-5 and TRBJ1-5, with D tentatively TRBD1 (6 bases). CDR1 MNHEY and CDR2 SVGAGI come from the germline V gene. Trimming took off 6 bases at V and 5 bases at J, with 11 bases between the two ends. The CDR3 is made up of 13 amino acids. CDR3 nucleotide sequence: TGTGCCAGCAGGAAGGGGGGGGATCAGCCCCAGCATTTT. Translation: CASRKGGDQPQHF.

The rearrangement joins TRBV18 to TRBJ2-1; 16 bases match TRBD2. Germline V gene lookup returns CDR1 KGHSH and CDR2 LQKENI. The CDR3 loop spans 21 amino acids. V shed 5 bases, J shed 1 base, and the junction held 14 bases outside the gene matches. CDR3 nucleotides: TGTGCCAGCTCATCATTGACCGGGACTAGCGGGGGGGCTAGTTCCTACAATGAGCAGTTCTTC. Residues: CASSSLTGTSGGASSYNEQFF.

V gene TRBV7-9 combines with J gene TRBJ1-2; 9 bases match TRBD1. Trimming at V came to 3 bases and at J to 4 bases, leaving 3 bases not matched to a gene. The CDR3 runs 14 residues. Germline loops: CDR1 SEHNR, CDR2 FQNEAQ (reference sequence). CDR3 coding DNA: TGTGCCAGCAGCTTGGACAGGGGCTTCTATGGCTACACCTTC. Protein sequence: CASSLDRGFYGYTF.

The chain couples TRBV19 to TRBJ1-3; 7 nucleotides line up with TRBD1. The trim removed 6 bases at V and 0 bases at J, leaving 5 bases unmatched. The CDR3 loop spans 15 amino acids. CDR1 and CDR2 (germline): LNHDA, SQIVND (reference sequence). CDR3 amino acids: CASSVGTASGNTIYF. The CDR3 region has the DNA TGTGCCAGTAGCGTGGGGACAGCCTCTGGAAACACCATATATTTT.

The chain joins TRBV30 to TRBJ1-3; a weak D match, TRBD1 (5 bases). Germline V gene sequence: CDR1 GTSNPN, CDR2 SVGIG (reference sequence). The CDR3 consists of 11 residues. V was shortened by 5 bases and J by 7 bases, with 9 bases between the two germline ends. The CDR3 coding sequence is TGTGCCTGGGGGACCGGGAACACCATATATTTT. Its protein product is CAWGTGNTIYF.

The chain couples TRBV5-6 to TRBJ2-1; 9 bases match TRBD2. The germline CDR1 and CDR2 sequences are SGHDT and YYEEEE. This CDR3 is built from 16 residues. V was clipped by 0 bases and J by 4 bases; unmatched bases: 5. The CDR3 is CASSLESGRTYNEQFF. DNA of the CDR3: TGTGCCAGCAGCTTGGAGAGCGGGAGGACTTACAATGAGCAGTTCTTC. The full variable domain, rest sourced from reference TRBV5-6 and TRBJ2-1, is DAGVTQSPTHLIKTRGQQVTLRCSPKSGHDTVSWYQQALGQGPQFIFQYYEEEERQRGNFPDRFSGHQFPNYSSELNVNALLLGDSALYLCASSLESGRTYNEQFFGPGTRLTVL.

The chain links TRBV18 to TRBJ1-2; TRBD1 matches at 9 bases. Trimming took 3 bases from V and 6 from J; bases not matched to a gene: 5. The CDR3 has 14 amino acids. Per the germline V gene, CDR1 is KGHSH and CDR2 is LQKENI. The chain's CDR3 is CASSPLQGADGYTF. CDR3 DNA sequence: TGTGCCAGCTCACCCCTACAGGGGGCGGATGGCTACACCTTC. Supplemented by reference TRBV18 and TRBJ1-2, the full variable domain reads NAGVMQNPRHLVRRRGQEARLRCSPMKGHSHVYWYRQLPEEGLKFMVYLQKENIIDESGMPKERFSAEFPKEGPSILRIQQVVRGDSAAYFCASSPLQGADGYTFGSGTRLTVV.

The rearrangement joins TRBV2 to TRBJ2-7; tentative D call: TRBD2 (7 bases). Deletions cut 11 bases from V and 6 bases from J, with 17 bases between. This CDR3 is 12 amino acids long. The V gene's germline CDR1 is SNHLY and CDR2 FYNNEI. CDR3 nucleotides: TGTGCCGTCGAGAGGGGGGGCGGCGAGCAGTACTTC. It is translated as CAVERGGGEQYF.

The rearrangement uses TRBV30 and TRBJ2-7; D remains unclear. This CDR3 has 10 residues. The germline V gene encodes CDR1 GTSNPN and CDR2 SVGIG (reference sequence). Trimming took 8 bases from V and 3 from J, leaving 8 bases between them. Written as DNA, the CDR3 is TGTGCCATTGAACTCTACGAGCAGTACTTC. Encoded protein: CAIELYEQYF. Drawing the rest from reference TRBV30 and TRBJ2-7, the complete variable domain is SQTIHQWPATLVQPVGSPLSLECTVEGTSNPNLYWYRQAAGRGLQLLFYSVGIGQISSEVPQNLSASRPQDRQFILSSKKLLLSDSGFYLCAIELYEQYFGPGTRLTVT.

J is TRBJ2-1 and V is TRBV11-3, with 7 bases fitting TRBD2. CDR1 is SGHNT and CDR2 is YENEEA in the germline V gene. The CDR3 spans 13 residues. Trimming removed 3 bases from V and 7 bases from J; junction bases left unmatched: 3. CDR3 residues: CASSFGGRNEQFF. CDR3 nucleotides: TGTGCCAGCAGCTTCGGCGGGAGAAATGAGCAGTTCTTC.

The chain couples TRBV6-2 or TRBV6-3 to TRBJ1-2; TRBD1 matches 8 bases. Germline lookup yields CDR1 MNHEY and CDR2 SVGEGT. The ends lost 2 bases at V and 8 bases at J; junction bases unmatched: 7. This CDR3 has 14 amino acids. The DNA for the CDR3 is TGTGCCAGCAGTTACGTGCTAACAGGGGGAGGCTACACCTTC. This translates into CASSYVLTGGGYTF.

This clone was detected only a few times. V usage is TRBV7-3 and J usage is TRBJ1-1, with a weak D call TRBD1 (6 bases). CDR3 size: 13 residues. V lost 6 bases and J lost 3, with 11 bases in between. CDR1 SGHTA and CDR2 FQGTGA come from the germline V gene. The CDR3 loop reads CASSQGRDTEAFF. The CDR3 DNA follows: TGTGCCAGCAGTCAGGGGAGGGACACTGAAGCTTTCTTT. Full variable domain (rest looked up from reference TRBV7-3 and TRBJ1-1): GAGVSQTPSNKVTEKGKYVELRCDPISGHTALYWYRQSLGQGPEFLIYFQGTGAADDSGLPNDRFFAVRPEGSVSTLKIQRTERGDSAVYLCASSQGRDTEAFFGQGTRLTVV.

Comment on this clone: This sample includes further DNA sequences coding for the same CDR3. The chain is built from TRBV5-1 and TRBJ1-1; D uncertain. The CDR3 runs to 13 residues. V shed 4 bases and J shed 1 base, with 8 bases lying between them. The germline gives CDR1 SGHRS, CDR2 YFSETQ. CDR3 DNA: TGCGCCAGCAGCCGACGACAGAACACTGAAGCTTTCTTT. Translating it yields CASSRRQNTEAFF.